Below, 5 T cell receptor beta chains from the same sample are listed, as sequenced in a study of Graves' ophthalmopathy and Graves' hyperthyroidism. RNA transcripts provided the template for amplifying TCR beta CDR3 regions. The workflow started with a first-round RT-PCR run with HTBI primers and then moved on to a second-round multiplex PCR. TCRdb reprocessed the multiplex PCR reads with MiXCR, giving one entry per CDR3 protein. The sample has hundreds of thousands of distinct CDR3 sequences, roughly 20% seen once. Specimen: peripheral blood. All receptors come from a woman aged 18-29 years with stable Graves' hyperthyroidism. Some clones in this sample may be carry-over from other donors' samples.

The table lists this clonotype with many counts. J is TRBJ1-1 and V is TRBV30; no reliable D call. This CDR3 is 11 amino acids long. Trimming removed 3 bases at V and 7 bases at J, with 9 bases between. The V gene's germline CDR1 is GTSNPN and CDR2 SVGIG (reference sequence). CDR3 region: CAWRDRREAFF. CDR3 bases: TGTGCCTGGAGGGACCGCCGTGAAGCTTTCTTT. The variable domain in full, completed from reference TRBV30 and TRBJ1-1, reads SQTIHQWPATLVQPVGSPLSLECTVEGTSNPNLYWYRQAAGRGLQLLFYSVGIGQISSEVPQNLSASRPQDRQFILSSKKLLLSDSGFYLCAWRDRREAFFGQGTRLTVV.

The chain employs TRBV6-5 and TRBJ1-1, with a weak D call TRBD1 (6 bases). Germline values: CDR1 MNHEY, CDR2 SVGAGI. This CDR3 region has 14 residues. The V end was cut by 2 bases, the J end by 4 bases, with 11 bases between. The CDR3 here is CASSYPQGATEAFF. CDR3 sequence (DNA): TGTGCCAGCAGTTACCCACAGGGTGCCACTGAAGCTTTCTTT.

This clonotype was seen many times. The chain recombines TRBV6-1 with TRBJ2-7, with TRBD2 as a possible D gene (6 bases). Trimming cost V 6 bases and J 3 bases, with 18 bases left between them. CDR3 length: 15 amino acids. Germline CDR1 and CDR2: MNHNS and SASEGT. The CDR3 nucleotides are TGTGCCAGCAGCTCAGCCGGGACTCCCCACTACGAGCAGTACTTC. The encoded protein is CASSSAGTPHYEQYF.

In this sample, this clonotype turned up many times. The chain uses TRBV6-2 or TRBV6-3 and TRBJ2-5; the D gene is possibly TRBD1 (7 bases). The germline V gene has CDR1 MNHEY and CDR2 SVGEGT. Trimming took 7 bases from V and 9 from J, leaving 18 bases between them. This CDR3 has 13 residues. The chain's CDR3 is CASTRGTAESQYF. The CDR3 nucleotides read TGTGCCAGCACCAGGGGGACTGCGGAGTCCCAGTACTTC.

In its sample, this clonotype was seen many times. The gene calls are TRBV10-3 and TRBJ1-2; D may be TRBD1 (6 bases). The CDR3 extends over 15 amino acids. Trimming cost V 0 bases and J 8 bases, with 16 bases left between them. Looked up from germline, CDR1 is ENHRY and CDR2 is SYGVKD. The CDR3 nucleotides read TGTGCCATCAGTGAGTCCGGGGGCAGGCCAAGGGGCTACACCTTC. It codes for CAISESGGRPRGYTF.